This T cell receptor (beta chain) originates from a study of blood T cells in healthy people across ages (dated by TCRdb to 2013 to 2016). In terms of the full investigation: Template switching captured roughly one uniquely barcoded TCR beta cDNA molecule per two T cells in model experiments. Donors were grouped into four age groups: young (average approximately 16 years), middle-aged (about 38), aged (around 62) and long-lived (approximately 82). For two donors (one aged 18 to 29 and one aged 80 or older), the study analyzed two additional independent replicas of 1 million unique cDNA reads from the same blood draw. Age-related changes in TCR beta repertoire diversity were measured in the study by deep sequencing normalized with unique cDNA molecular identifiers. Donors of different ages were randomly distributed across sequencing lanes to avoid experimental bias.

The library relied on 5' RACE. TCRdb lists the instrument as Illumina HiSeq 2500. A second about 7 to 11 cycle PCR used a sample-barcoded 5' primer and a J-beta primer mix. A template-switch 5' adaptor carrying 12 random nucleotides introduced a unique molecular identifier onto each TCR beta cDNA molecule. Each sample yielded at least 3 million CDR3-containing paired-end reads. First-strand cDNA was synthesized from all RNA with the Mint cDNA synthesis kit, primed by a TRBC-specific oligonucleotide. Following uracil-DNA glycosylase treatment, a first 18-cycle PCR with universal primers M1SS and BC2_uni_R was performed on all cDNA. Per the original workflow: Each sample was normalized by randomly selecting 1 million high-quality reads, each carrying a distinct molecular identifier. Instead of being binned into consensus sequences, reads that shared molecular identifiers were thrown out. MiTCR, with a Q25 quality threshold and the strictest error-elimination algorithm, was used for CDR3 identification, clonotype clustering and error correction. Lower-bound total TCR beta diversity was estimated with a nonparametric unseen species model using Euler transformation. Through fastp at Q25 and MiXCR, TCRdb rebuilt clones from the public reads, retaining in-frame beta chains. Entries are consolidated by CDR3 protein sequence, retaining the most common genes and DNA. The V and J calls come from TCRdb's annotation, not from the publication. This sample has 1.5 million to 2 million distinct CDR3 sequences in its table, and 28% of those were observed once. Of the sample, more than 6% falls within the top ten clones.

With regard to this clonotype: It has no known antigen specificity. A clone one base away is much larger, so this may be a read error.

V ends up 6 bases short and J 6 bases short, with an unmatched junction base count of 12. CDR1 and CDR2 were assigned from the germline V gene as SQVTM and ANQGSEA. The CDR3, cysteine through phenylalanine, is 15 amino acids long. Only the CDR3 DNA stays, 45 bases, in frame from base 1. Donors were under 40 systemically healthy Caucasian individuals from Russia aged roughly 6 to 95 years. About 9.8 milliliters of peripheral blood were drawn from each donor into EDTA-treated Vacutainer tubes. PBMCs were isolated by Ficoll-Paque density-gradient centrifugation, with at least 6.5 million obtained per sample. Trizol reagent was used to extract total RNA from the PBMCs, yielding at least 6 micrograms per sample. For every donor, flow cytometry on a PBMC aliquot measured the percentage of naive CD45RAhigh/CD27high T cells. The investigation overall reported the following: Estimates of total diversity based on one million sequenced T cells were regarded as lower bounds and as underestimates. Compared with the aged group, the long-lived group had more naive CD4+ T cells, fewer expanded clones and increased TCR diversity, a pattern suggesting age selection. The percentage of naive T cells measured by flow cytometry correlated strongly with observed TCR beta diversity. Conclusive comparison of naive and antigen-experienced compartments was prevented by the profiling of bulk unsorted PBMCs. Because donor CMV infection status was unknown, age-related changes in expanded clonotypes were potentially confounded. Observed TCR beta diversity per million T cells fell roughly linearly with age, and a significant reduction was already apparent by age about 38.

Recombination joined TRBV29-1 with TRBJ2-1; the central 9 bases match TRBD1. The source material was blood. This clonotype was obtained from a woman younger than 45 in good health. In nucleotides, the sequence is TGCAGCGTCGCGGGGCCCGGGACAGGGATCAATGAGCAGTTCTTC. Translated, this gives CSVAGPGTGINEQFF.